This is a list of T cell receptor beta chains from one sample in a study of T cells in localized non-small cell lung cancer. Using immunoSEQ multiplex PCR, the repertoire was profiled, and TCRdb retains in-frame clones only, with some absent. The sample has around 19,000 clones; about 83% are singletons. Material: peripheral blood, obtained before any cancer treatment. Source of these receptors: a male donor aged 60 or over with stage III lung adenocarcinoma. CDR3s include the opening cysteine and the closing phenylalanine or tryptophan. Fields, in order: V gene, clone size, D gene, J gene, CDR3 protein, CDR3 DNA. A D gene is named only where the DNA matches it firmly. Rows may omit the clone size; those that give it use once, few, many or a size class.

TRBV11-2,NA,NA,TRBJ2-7,CASSRGPGADEQYF,TGTGCCAGCAGCCGCGGGCCAGGGGCGGACGAGCAGTACTTC
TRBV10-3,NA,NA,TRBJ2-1,CATTSGGSTYNEQFF,TGTGCCACCACATCAGGGGGGTCAACTTACAATGAGCAGTTCTTC
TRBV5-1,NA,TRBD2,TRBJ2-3,CASSLSLAGGTDTQYF,TGCGCCAGCAGCTTGAGCCTAGCGGGGGGGACAGATACGCAGTATTTT
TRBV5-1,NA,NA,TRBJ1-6,CASSLAFPGANSPLHF,TGCGCCAGCAGCTTGGCCTTTCCAGGGGCTAATTCACCCCTCCACTTT
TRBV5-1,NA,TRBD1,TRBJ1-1,CASSLGRTGGFDEAFF,TGCGCCAGCAGCTTGGGTCGGACAGGGGGCTTTGATGAAGCTTTCTTT
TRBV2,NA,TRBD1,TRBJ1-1,CASRAGGVNTEAFF,TGTGCCAGCAGGGCAGGGGGCGTCAACACTGAAGCTTTCTTT
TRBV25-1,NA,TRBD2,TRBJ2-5,CAPGGKEETQYF,TGTGCCCCGGGGGGGAAGGAAGAGACCCAGTACTTC
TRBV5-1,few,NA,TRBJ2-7,CASSDGLTYEQYF,TGCGCCAGCAGCGATGGACTGACCTACGAGCAGTACTTC
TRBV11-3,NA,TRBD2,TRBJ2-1,CASSPGTTLGQFF,TGTGCCAGCAGCCCCGGGACTACTCTCGGCCAGTTCTTC
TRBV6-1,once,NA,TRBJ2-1,CASSEDTSSYNEQFF,TGTGCCAGCAGTGAGGACACTAGCTCCTACAATGAGCAGTTCTTC
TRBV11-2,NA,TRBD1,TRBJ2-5,CASSPRLGQVQETQYF,TGTGCCAGCAGCCCACGGCTGGGACAGGTACAAGAGACCCAGTACTTC
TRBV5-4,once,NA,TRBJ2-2,CASSSFLGELFF,TGTGCCAGCAGCTCGTTTCTCGGGGAGCTGTTTTTT
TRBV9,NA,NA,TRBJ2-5,CASSVIEQGTQYF,TGTGCCAGCAGCGTCATTGAACAGGGGACCCAGTACTTC
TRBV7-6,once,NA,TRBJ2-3,CASSLGIMATDTQYF,TGTGCCAGCAGCTTAGGGATTATGGCCACAGATACGCAGTATTTT
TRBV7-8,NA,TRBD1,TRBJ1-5,CASSSGQGAYQPQHF,TGTGCCAGCAGCTCGGGACAGGGGGCCTATCAGCCCCAGCATTTT
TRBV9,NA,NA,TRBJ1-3,CASSFGIPGNTIYF,TGTGCCAGCAGCTTTGGGATACCTGGAAACACCATATATTTT
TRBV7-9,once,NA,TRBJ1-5,CASSRWGQPQHF,TGTGCCAGCAGCCGATGGGGTCAGCCCCAGCATTTT
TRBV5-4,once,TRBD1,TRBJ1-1,CASSLGQGAITEAFF,TGTGCCAGCAGCCTAGGACAGGGGGCGATCACTGAAGCTTTCTTT
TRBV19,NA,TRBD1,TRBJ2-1,CASSTPGQGYNEQFF,TGTGCCAGTAGTACTCCGGGACAGGGATACAATGAGCAGTTCTTC
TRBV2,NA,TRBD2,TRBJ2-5,CASSGTSSETQYF,TGTGCCAGCAGTGGGACTAGCTCAGAGACCCAGTACTTC
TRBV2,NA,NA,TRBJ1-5,CASSEEANTIQPQHF,TGTGCCAGCAGTGAAGAGGCGAACACCATTCAGCCCCAGCATTTT
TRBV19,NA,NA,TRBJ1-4,CASSQGFAANEKLFF,TGTGCCAGTAGTCAGGGGTTCGCGGCTAATGAAAAACTGTTTTTT
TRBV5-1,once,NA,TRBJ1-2,CASNGGDSRSYGYTF,TGCGCCAGCAATGGAGGGGACTCGCGATCCTATGGCTACACCTTC
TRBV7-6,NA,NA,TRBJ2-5,CASSVGPFNDQYF,TGTGCCAGCAGCGTCGGACCTTTTAACGACCAGTACTTC
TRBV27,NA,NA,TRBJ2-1,CASSSETMAEQFF,TGTGCCAGCAGTTCCGAGACCATGGCTGAGCAGTTCTTC
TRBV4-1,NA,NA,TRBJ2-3,CASSQSAGTSTDTQYF,TGCGCCAGCAGCCAAAGTGCCGGGACTAGCACAGATACGCAGTATTTT
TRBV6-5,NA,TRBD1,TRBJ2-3,CASSPRTGATDTQYF,TGTGCCAGCAGTCCGAGGACAGGGGCCACAGATACGCAGTATTTT
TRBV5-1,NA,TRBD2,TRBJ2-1,CASSSEQLAGGSNEQFF,TGCGCCAGCAGCTCTGAACAACTAGCGGGGGGCTCCAATGAGCAGTTCTTC
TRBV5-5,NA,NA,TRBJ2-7,CASSFAGNEQYF,TGTGCCAGCAGCTTTGCAGGGAATGAGCAGTACTTC
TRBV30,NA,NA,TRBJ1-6,CAWSGQVWTFSPLHF,TGTGCCTGGAGTGGACAGGTCTGGACTTTTTCACCCCTCCACTTT
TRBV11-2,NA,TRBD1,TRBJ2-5,CASSTGGTQRGAQYF,TGTGCCAGCAGCACAGGGGGGACCCAAAGGGGGGCCCAGTACTTC
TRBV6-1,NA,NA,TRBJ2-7,CASSESYRVYEQYF,TGTGCCAGCAGTGAAAGTTACAGGGTCTACGAGCAGTACTTC
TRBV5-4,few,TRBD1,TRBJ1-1,CASSRWDRTMNTEAFF,TGTGCCAGCAGCCGGTGGGACAGAACGATGAACACTGAAGCTTTCTTT
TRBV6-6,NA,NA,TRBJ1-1,CASSYRTNTEAFF,TGTGCCAGCAGTTACAGGACTAACACTGAAGCTTTCTTT
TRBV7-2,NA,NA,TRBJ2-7,CASSLGALVSYEQYF,TGTGCCAGCAGCTTAGGGGCACTAGTTTCCTACGAGCAGTACTTC
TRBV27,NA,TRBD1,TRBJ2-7,CASSFGRGQEQYF,TGTGCCAGCAGTTTCGGAAGGGGGCAGGAGCAGTACTTC
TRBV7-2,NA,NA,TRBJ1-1,CASSHGVNTEAFF,TGTGCCAGCAGCCACGGGGTAAACACTGAAGCTTTCTTT
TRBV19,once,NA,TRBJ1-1,CASRAGPLLNTEAFF,TGTGCCAGTAGAGCCGGGCCTTTGCTGAACACTGAAGCTTTCTTT
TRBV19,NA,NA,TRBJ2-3,CASSPRNSYPSTDTQYF,TGTGCCAGTAGTCCCCGGAACAGCTACCCTAGCACAGATACGCAGTATTTT
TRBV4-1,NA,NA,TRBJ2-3,CASSQTGVGTDTQYF,TGCGCCAGCAGCCAAACGGGGGTAGGCACAGATACGCAGTATTTT
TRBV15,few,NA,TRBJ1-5,CATSKVGGQPQHF,TGTGCCACCAGCAAGGTGGGTGGGCAGCCCCAGCATTTT
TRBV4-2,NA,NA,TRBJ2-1,CASSQDEGGGNEQFF,TGTGCCAGCAGCCAAGATGAGGGGGGCGGCAATGAGCAGTTCTTC
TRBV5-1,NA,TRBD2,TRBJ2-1,CASSSAPGGNYNEQFF,TGCGCCAGCAGCTCCGCTCCGGGGGGTAACTACAATGAGCAGTTCTTC
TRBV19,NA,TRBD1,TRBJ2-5,CASSRQGTETQYF,TGTGCCAGTAGTAGACAGGGTACGGAGACCCAGTACTTC
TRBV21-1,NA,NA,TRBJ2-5,CASSKTLQETQYF,TGTGCCAGCAGCAAAACCCTACAAGAGACCCAGTACTTC
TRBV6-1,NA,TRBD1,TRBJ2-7,CASSEGRGLVEQYF,TGTGCCAGCAGTGAGGGCAGGGGGCTTGTCGAGCAGTACTTC
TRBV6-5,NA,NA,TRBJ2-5,CASSYSRAGGETQYF,TGTGCCAGCAGTTACTCCAGGGCTGGAGGGGAGACCCAGTACTTC
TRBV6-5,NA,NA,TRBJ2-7,CASSYYGGQYEQYF,TGTGCCAGCAGTTACTACGGCGGCCAATACGAGCAGTACTTC
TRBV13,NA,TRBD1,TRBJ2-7,CASSAGGPPEEQYF,TGTGCCAGCAGCGCAGGGGGCCCGCCGGAGGAGCAGTACTTC
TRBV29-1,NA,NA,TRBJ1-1,CSVEKPRATEAFF,TGCAGCGTTGAGAAACCCCGGGCCACTGAAGCTTTCTTT
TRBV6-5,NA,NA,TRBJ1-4,CASSYRGSWGEKLFF,TGTGCCAGCAGTTACAGAGGCTCATGGGGAGAAAAACTGTTTTTT